This paragraph covers one T cell receptor beta chain sequence. Its matching antigen is unknown. This specimen belongs to a study of glioma-infiltrating T cells after dendritic cell vaccination. Study observations and caveats: TCR clonality showed no direct relationship with survival. Only a small number of patients had complete blood and tumor samples.

Germline lookup yields CDR1 SGHDN and CDR2 FVKESK. V was clipped by 4 bases and J by 0 bases, with 22 bases between them. The CDR3 is 18 residues long. Regarding time point: after dendritic cell vaccination, including at tumor progression/relapse. Amplification used 60 V beta primers and 13 J beta primers. This table comes from immunoSEQ multiplex PCR, and its TCRdb copy is limited to in-frame clones, with some not included. The table shows 90,000 to 140,000 clones, with almost 90% occurring only once. Sequenced here: blood, sampled after dendritic cell vaccination. The origin of this receptor is a human donor with glioblastoma. The gene calls are TRBV14 and TRBJ2-7; a weak D match, TRBD2 (5 bases). In DNA form, the CDR3 reads TGTGCCAGCAGCCCGAGGAAGACTATCCGAGGCTACTCCTACGAGCAGTACTTC. Its protein product is CASSPRKTIRGYSYEQYF.